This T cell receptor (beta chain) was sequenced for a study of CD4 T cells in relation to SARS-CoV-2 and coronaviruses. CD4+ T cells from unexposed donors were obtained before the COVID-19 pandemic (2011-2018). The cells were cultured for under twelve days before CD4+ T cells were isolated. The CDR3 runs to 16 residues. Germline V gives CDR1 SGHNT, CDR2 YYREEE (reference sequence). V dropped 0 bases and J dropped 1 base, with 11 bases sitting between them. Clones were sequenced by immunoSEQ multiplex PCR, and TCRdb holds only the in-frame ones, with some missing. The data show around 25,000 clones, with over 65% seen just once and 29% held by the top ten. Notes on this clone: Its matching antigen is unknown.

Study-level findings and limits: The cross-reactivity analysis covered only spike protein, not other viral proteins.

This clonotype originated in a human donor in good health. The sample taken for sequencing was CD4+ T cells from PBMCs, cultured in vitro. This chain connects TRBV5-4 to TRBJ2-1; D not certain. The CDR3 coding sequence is TGTGCCAGCAGCTTGGGGTCGGACCTTTCCTACAATGAGCAGTTCTTC. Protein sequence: CASSLGSDLSYNEQFF.